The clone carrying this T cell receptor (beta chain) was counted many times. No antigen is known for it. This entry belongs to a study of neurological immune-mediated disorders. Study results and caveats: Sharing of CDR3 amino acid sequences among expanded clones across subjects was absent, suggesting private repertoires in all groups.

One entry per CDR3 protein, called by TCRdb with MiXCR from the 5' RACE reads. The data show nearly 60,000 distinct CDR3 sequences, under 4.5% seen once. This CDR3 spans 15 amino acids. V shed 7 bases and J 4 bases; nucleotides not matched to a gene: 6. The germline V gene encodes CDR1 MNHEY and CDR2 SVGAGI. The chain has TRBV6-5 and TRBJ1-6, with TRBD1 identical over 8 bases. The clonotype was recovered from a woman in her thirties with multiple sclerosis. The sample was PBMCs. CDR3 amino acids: CASTPGQAYNSPLHF. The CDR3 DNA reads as TGTGCCAGCACCCCGGGACAGGCTTATAATTCACCCCTCCACTTT.